The present T cell receptor beta chain was sequenced within a study of CD8+ T cells in alopecia areata. The ends lost 6 bases at V and 4 bases at J; junction bases unmatched: 10. The CDR3 runs to 15 residues. Per germline, CDR1 MNHEY and CDR2 SMNVEV (reference sequence). cDNA reverse transcribed from extracted RNA served as the sequencing template. Repertoires were generated with immunoSEQ multiplex PCR, while TCRdb's copy carries only in-frame clones and drops some. Of roughly 120,000 clones in the sample, around two fifths were seen once. The TCR sequence derives from a human donor with alopecia areata. Specimen: CD4+ T cells sorted from blood. The V call is TRBV27, the J call TRBJ2-7, with 9 bases fitting TRBD1. CDR3 amino acids: CASSLTRDRAYEQYF. The CDR3 DNA reads as TGTGCCAGCAGCCTAACCCGGGACAGGGCTTACGAGCAGTACTTC.